This T cell receptor (beta chain) comes out of a study of blood T cell repertoires in COVID-19 (dated by TCRdb to 2020 to 2022). Background for the entire study: Collaborator samples came from the United States, Italy and Spain and covered acute and convalescent phases of COVID-19. The prospective study material was composed of cDNA or gDNA derived from T cells, B-cell-depleted T cells, or PBMCs. The sample metadata nearly always contained a de-identified subject ID, COVID-19 status, age in years and sex. The samples were drawn from the first 160 participants of the ongoing ImmuneRACE study and from 950 to 1,500 subjects provided by 6 global collaborators. Where HLA class I and class II types were available, the types were taken from metadata supplied by the sample provider, not from assay-based typing. A freely available public database, intended as a resource for researchers studying the immune response to SARS-CoV-2, is where the repertoires were released. The dataset comprised deeply sampled blood TCRbeta repertoires from subjects exposed to, actively infected with, or recovered from COVID-19.

The investigation overall reported the following: The quantity of clinical and demographic metadata differed by source and by participant and was supplied without curation.

At one collaborating source in Seattle, patients were enrolled during active infection and were followed longitudinally through the course of disease. The collaborating institutions used their own protocols to collect whole blood in K2EDTA tubes. For TCRbeta analysis, collaborators shipped samples in one of three forms: frozen whole blood, isolated PBMCs, or DNA extracted from either of those sample types. TCRbeta CDR3 regions were amplified from genomic DNA by means of the immunoSEQ Assay, a bias-controlled multiplex PCR. Turning to the authors' computational methods: Nucleated cell counts per sample were estimated from amplification of reference gene primers within the assay. To quantify the absolute abundance of each unique TCRbeta CDR3 rearrangement, sequence reads were collapsed and filtered. For each sample, productive Simpson clonality was calculated as the square root of Simpson's diversity index across productive rearrangements. TCRdb obtained this table from immuneACCESS and retained in-frame rearrangements with V and J assigned. These tables miss some clones; where compared with another copy, unresolved V genes account for less than half of the shortfall, and the remainder is unexplained. V and J calls and clone size follow that table, whereas D and trimming were derived from the DNA. The sample table contains about 220,000 clones; only one count was recorded for 85% to 90% of them. Together, the top ten hold about 10% of the sample.

For this clone: Which antigen it targets is not known. No per-base quality is available; no much larger clone lies one base away.

Including cysteine and phenylalanine, the CDR3 has 14 amino acids. Here the CDR3 DNA is all that survives: 42 bases in frame from base 1. CDR1 and CDR2, looked up from the germline V gene, are SGHRS and YFSETQ. V lost 0 bases and J lost 5 bases, and the count of bases not matched to a germline gene is 3. This receptor was taken from a woman in her fifties or sixties with COVID-19, enrolled during active disease. In this chain, TRBV5-1 is recombined with TRBJ1-2, and 8 junctional nucleotides match TRBD1. Sequencing input: peripheral blood. The CDR3 here reads CASSLAQGAYGYTF. The bases are TGCGCCAGCAGCTTGGCCCAGGGGGCGTATGGCTACACCTTC. Here the CDR3 is joined to the reference TRBV5-1 and TRBJ1-2 genes, and the full variable domain is: KAGVTQTPRYLIKTRGQQVTLSCSPISGHRSVSWYQQTPGQGLQFLFEYFSETQRNKGNFPGRFSGRQFSNSRSEMNVSTLELGDSALYLCASSLAQGAYGYTFGSGTRLTVV.